Listed below are T cell receptor beta chains from one sample, sequenced in a study of vaccination and CD4 T cells after COVID-19. Via MiXCR, TCRdb re-called the PCR reads, giving one row per CDR3 protein. The table records about 7,600 distinct CDR3 sequences, around a third of them present only once. These receptors have no identified antigens. Sequenced material: CD4+ T cells from blood, cultured in vitro. The origin of the receptors is a human donor in good health. Each CDR3 is given with its conserved first and last residue.

v_call: TRBV7-8; j_call: TRBJ2-7; cdr3_aa: CASGGLATYEQYF
v_call: TRBV20-1; j_call: TRBJ1-5; cdr3_aa: CSAWTGVNQPQHF
v_call: TRBV6-4; j_call: TRBJ1-6; cdr3_aa: CAGSARGTGNSPLHF
v_call: TRBV25-1; j_call: TRBJ2-3; cdr3_aa: CASSGGRARDTQYF
v_call: TRBV6-1; j_call: TRBJ2-2; cdr3_aa: CASSRDGLASRTGELFF
v_call: TRBV6-1; j_call: TRBJ1-5; cdr3_aa: CASSEIGHRNSNQPQHF
v_call: TRBV7-9; j_call: TRBJ1-5; cdr3_aa: CASSLLSDQPQHF
v_call: TRBV4-3; j_call: TRBJ2-1; cdr3_aa: CASSQDARTSAYNEQFF
v_call: TRBV7-2; j_call: TRBJ2-2; cdr3_aa: CASPVVTQAGTGELFF
v_call: TRBV27; j_call: TRBJ2-7; cdr3_aa: CASSFLRVPSYEQYF
v_call: TRBV5-3; j_call: TRBJ1-6; cdr3_aa: CARSYLRDRGRRSPLHF
v_call: TRBV28; j_call: TRBJ1-5; cdr3_aa: CASSLGREGGQPQHF
v_call: TRBV6-1; j_call: TRBJ2-7; cdr3_aa: CASNVGYEQYF
v_call: TRBV4-3; j_call: TRBJ2-5; cdr3_aa: CASSQDVLQQETQYF
v_call: TRBV19; j_call: TRBJ2-7; cdr3_aa: CASSSGNYEQYF
v_call: TRBV7-2; j_call: TRBJ2-1; cdr3_aa: CASSSLAAGNNEQFF
v_call: TRBV7-6; j_call: TRBJ2-5; cdr3_aa: CASSLVSETQYF
v_call: TRBV7-9; j_call: TRBJ2-1; cdr3_aa: CASGGERESEQFF
v_call: TRBV29-1; j_call: TRBJ2-3; cdr3_aa: CSGAGVTDTQYF
v_call: TRBV28; j_call: TRBJ2-3; cdr3_aa: CASSPQGAPTDTQYF
v_call: TRBV28; j_call: TRBJ1-5; cdr3_aa: CASSISFGNQPQHF
v_call: TRBV7-2; j_call: TRBJ1-1; cdr3_aa: CARDRRETNTEAFF
v_call: TRBV18; j_call: TRBJ1-6; cdr3_aa: CASSPLGQSNSPLHF
v_call: TRBV19; j_call: TRBJ1-2; cdr3_aa: CASSISGGGYGYTF
v_call: TRBV20-1; j_call: TRBJ2-4; cdr3_aa: CSARGGTHPPYF
v_call: TRBV18; j_call: TRBJ1-5; cdr3_aa: CASSPQSLGEQPQHF
v_call: TRBV27; j_call: TRBJ2-5; cdr3_aa: CASSRLTSGNETQYF
v_call: TRBV27; j_call: TRBJ2-1; cdr3_aa: CASSPYRASSYNEQFF
v_call: TRBV9; j_call: TRBJ2-7; cdr3_aa: CASSPRPGGDEQYF
v_call: TRBV4-3; j_call: TRBJ1-1; cdr3_aa: CASSHYREPEAFF
v_call: TRBV20-1; j_call: TRBJ2-3; cdr3_aa: CSASAGTRQLADTQYF
v_call: TRBV24-1; j_call: TRBJ1-2; cdr3_aa: CATRGQGAGYGYTF
v_call: TRBV5-1; j_call: TRBJ1-6; cdr3_aa: CASSLEVRGSPLHF
v_call: TRBV7-3; j_call: TRBJ1-2; cdr3_aa: CASSPSPDYGYTF
v_call: TRBV28; j_call: TRBJ1-2; cdr3_aa: CASKELRRLNYGYTF
v_call: TRBV7-3; j_call: TRBJ2-5; cdr3_aa: CASSSLPGLADGAQYF
v_call: TRBV7-2; j_call: TRBJ2-1; cdr3_aa: CASSSSVGAGVKFF
v_call: TRBV6-1; j_call: TRBJ1-5; cdr3_aa: CASSSRGGGNQPQHF
v_call: TRBV19; j_call: TRBJ2-2; cdr3_aa: CASRGHHTGELFF
v_call: TRBV6-2/TRBV6-3; j_call: TRBJ1-5; cdr3_aa: CASSYSTGTSPQHF
v_call: TRBV6-1; j_call: TRBJ1-1; cdr3_aa: CASTVMGEAEAFF
v_call: TRBV27; j_call: TRBJ2-7; cdr3_aa: CASSWTGGYDEQYF
v_call: TRBV6-1; j_call: TRBJ1-1; cdr3_aa: CASSRTGGGFEAFF
v_call: TRBV27; j_call: TRBJ1-2; cdr3_aa: CASRDRVGDYGYTF
v_call: TRBV19; j_call: TRBJ2-7; cdr3_aa: CASRDWGDEQYF
v_call: TRBV20-1; j_call: TRBJ1-5; cdr3_aa: CSARSLNDDTSFFNQPQHF
v_call: TRBV5-1; j_call: TRBJ2-5; cdr3_aa: CASSLPTSGHPYF
v_call: TRBV24-1; j_call: TRBJ2-7; cdr3_aa: CATSDSSAGEQYF
v_call: TRBV11-3; j_call: TRBJ1-1; cdr3_aa: CASSLDGRGGSAEAFF
v_call: TRBV7-2; j_call: TRBJ2-7; cdr3_aa: CASSRSGLGSYEQYF
v_call: TRBV6-2/TRBV6-3; j_call: TRBJ2-7; cdr3_aa: CASSSPPLLAGGEKQYF
v_call: TRBV6-5; j_call: TRBJ2-5; cdr3_aa: CASSYTGQGETQYF
v_call: TRBV24-1; j_call: TRBJ2-3; cdr3_aa: CATSDPWKQGGQATRDTQYF
v_call: TRBV21-1; j_call: TRBJ2-6; cdr3_aa: CASSVRGLSSGANVLTF
v_call: TRBV20-1; j_call: TRBJ2-3; cdr3_aa: CSVRGASTDTQYF
v_call: TRBV10-3; j_call: TRBJ1-6; cdr3_aa: CAISGGQGSPLRF
v_call: TRBV20-1; j_call: TRBJ1-1; cdr3_aa: CSAGSRRISTEAFF
v_call: TRBV6-1; j_call: TRBJ2-6; cdr3_aa: CASRGGASGANVLTF
v_call: TRBV7-2; j_call: TRBJ1-5; cdr3_aa: CASSPTGGNQPQHF
v_call: TRBV6-2/TRBV6-3; j_call: TRBJ2-1; cdr3_aa: CASSYHPVRGTGGYEQFF